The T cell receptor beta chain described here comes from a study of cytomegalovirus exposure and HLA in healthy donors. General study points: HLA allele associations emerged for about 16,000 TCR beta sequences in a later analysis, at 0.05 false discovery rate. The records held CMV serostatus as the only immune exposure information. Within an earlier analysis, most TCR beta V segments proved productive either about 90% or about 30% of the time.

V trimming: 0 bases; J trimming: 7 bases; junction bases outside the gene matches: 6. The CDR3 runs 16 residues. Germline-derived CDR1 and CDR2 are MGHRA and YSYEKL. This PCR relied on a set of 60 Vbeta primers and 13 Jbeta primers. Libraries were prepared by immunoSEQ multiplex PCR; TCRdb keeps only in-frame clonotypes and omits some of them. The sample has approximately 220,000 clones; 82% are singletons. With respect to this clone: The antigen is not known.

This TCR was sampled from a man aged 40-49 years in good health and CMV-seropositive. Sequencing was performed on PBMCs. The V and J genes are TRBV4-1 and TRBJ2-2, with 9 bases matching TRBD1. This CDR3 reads CASSQDTGQGHGELFF. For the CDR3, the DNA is TGCGCCAGCAGCCAAGATACGGGACAGGGACACGGGGAGCTGTTTTTT.